These 22 T cell receptor beta chains were all obtained from the same sample, sequenced in a study of blood T cell repertoires in COVID-19 (dated by TCRdb to about 2020). Library construction relied on the immunoSEQ multiplex PCR assay. Held by TCRdb, this immuneACCESS table contains in-frame sequences only and omits some clones. Under half of the omission traces to an unresolved V gene where checked; the cause of the rest is unknown. The sample profile shows about 170,000 clones; around 90% of them were found once. The top ten clonotypes cover around 1.9% of the sample. Sequencing was carried out using peripheral blood. The receptors here all came from a man aged 50-59 years who had recovered from COVID-19.

This clone showed up just once. The rearrangement joins TRBV5-4 to TRBJ1-4; D is ambiguous. CDR3 length equals 14 residues. CDR1 is SGHNT and CDR2 is YYREEE in the germline V gene (reference sequence). V was clipped by 0 bases and J by 6 bases, with 9 bases between them. The CDR3 region has the DNA TGTGCCAGCAGCTTGGGGAGAGAGGATGAAAAACTGTTTTTT. This codes for CASSLGREDEKLFF.

This chain joins TRBV29-1 and TRBJ2-5, with 10 bases lining up with TRBD2. Losses at the gene ends were 4 bases for V and 5 bases for J; bases not matched to a gene: 10. The CDR3 runs to 15 residues. CDR1 is SQVTM and CDR2 is ANQGSEA in the germline V gene. The CDR3 nucleotides are TGCAGCGTTGTTGCAAGCGGGGGGGTGGGTGAGACCCAGTACTTC. Translation gives CSVVASGGVGETQYF. Supplemented by reference TRBV29-1 and TRBJ2-5, the full variable domain reads SAVISQKPSRDICQRGTSLTIQCQVDSQVTMMFWYRQQPGQSLTLIATANQGSEATYESGFVIDKFPISRPNLTFSTLTVSNMSPEDSSIYLCSVVASGGVGETQYFGPGTRLLVL.

This rearrangement joins TRBV5-6 to TRBJ1-3; D gene unclear. This CDR3 is 14 amino acids long. Between the trimmed V and J ends, which lost 1 base and 3 bases, there was a span of 8 bases. From germline, CDR1 is SGHDT and CDR2 YYEEEE. The CDR3 DNA reads TGTGCCAGCAGCTTGCCCCCGGGTGGAAACACCATATATTTT. As protein: CASSLPPGGNTIYF.

The J gene is TRBJ1-5, the V gene TRBV7-8; weak D call: TRBD1 (5 bases). Deletions cut 4 bases from V and 2 bases from J, with 9 bases between. The CDR3 has 14 residues. Germline loops: CDR1 SGHVS, CDR2 FQNEAQ. CDR3 DNA: TGTGCCAGCAGCTCAGGGACTCGCAATCAGCCCCAGCATTTT. Its translation: CASSSGTRNQPQHF.

V usage is TRBV7-3 and J usage is TRBJ2-3, with D perhaps matching TRBD1 (5 bases). The length of the CDR3 is 13 residues. V lost 2 bases and J 3 bases, leaving 6 bases between the germline ends. The germline V gene has CDR1 SGHTA and CDR2 FQGTGA. Here the CDR3 DNA reads TGTGCCAGCAGCTTAGACAGAACAGATACGCAGTATTTT. Encoded protein: CASSLDRTDTQYF.

The V and J genes are TRBV5-1 and TRBJ1-4, with 7 nucleotides matching TRBD1. Germline V lookup: CDR1 SGHRS, CDR2 YFSETQ. CDR3 size: 14 residues. With 4 bases clipped from V and 7 bases from J, the junction kept 7 bases outside the gene matches. For the CDR3, the DNA is TGCGCCAGCAGCGGGGACAGTCTGTCTGAAAAACTGTTTTTT. Its protein is CASSGDSLSEKLFF.

The chain has TRBV7-3 and TRBJ2-2; possible D gene TRBD1, 5 bases. Germline V gene data show CDR1 as SGHTA and CDR2 as FQGTGA. V lost 2 bases, J lost 5 bases, and 15 bases lay in between. The CDR3 length is 16 residues. The CDR3 loop is CASSLAAGFGTGELFF. The DNA for the CDR3 is TGTGCCAGCAGCTTAGCGGCAGGGTTTGGGACCGGGGAGCTGTTTTTT.

This chain joins TRBV7-9 and TRBJ2-7, with 9 bases fitting TRBD1. The trim removed 3 bases at V and 6 bases at J, leaving 6 bases unmatched. The V gene's germline CDR1 is SEHNR and CDR2 FQNEAQ (reference sequence). The CDR3 length is 14 residues. The CDR3 nucleotides read TGTGCCAGCAGCTTCGGGACAGGGAAAGGCGAGCAGTACTTC. Residues: CASSFGTGKGEQYF.

The chain carries TRBV7-2 and TRBJ2-7; 10 bases line up with TRBD1. CDR1 and CDR2 from the germline V gene are SGHTA and FQGNSA. CDR3 size: 15 residues. Losses at the gene ends were 3 bases for V and 3 bases for J; bases not matched to a gene: 5. The CDR3: CASSFPGTGVYEQYF. For the CDR3, the DNA is TGTGCCAGCAGCTTTCCCGGGACAGGGGTCTACGAGCAGTACTTC.

This sequence joins TRBV28 and TRBJ2-4, with 9 bases matching TRBD1. Germline CDR1 and CDR2: MDHEN and SYDVKM. The ends lost 4 bases at V and 3 bases at J; junction bases unmatched: 16. There are 19 residues in the CDR3. The CDR3 loop reads CASSSLPGQGSSGKNIQYF. The CDR3 DNA reads as TGTGCCAGCAGTTCCCTACCGGGACAGGGTTCGTCGGGCAAAAACATTCAGTACTTC.

J is TRBJ2-2 and V is TRBV11-3; 7 bases map to TRBD1. J gave up 1 base and V 1 base, and 0 bases lay outside the gene matches. From germline, CDR1 is SGHNT and CDR2 YENEEA. The CDR3 runs 15 residues. CDR3 coding DNA: TGTGCCAGCAGCTTAGGGGACAGGAACACCGGGGAGCTGTTTTTT. As protein: CASSLGDRNTGELFF.

This chain joins TRBV28 and TRBJ2-1; 10 bases line up with TRBD2. V was clipped by 8 bases and J by 10 bases; unmatched bases: 14. The CDR3 spans 15 residues. Germline V lookup: CDR1 MDHEN, CDR2 SYDVKM. The CDR3 coding sequence is TGTGCCAGCGCCTTACGGGCTAGCGGGAGTAGGGAGCAGTTCTTC. It yields the protein CASALRASGSREQFF.

The J gene is TRBJ1-4, the V gene TRBV10-3, with no clear D. V was pared by 4 bases and J by 6 bases, with 9 bases between. In germline, CDR1 is ENHRY, CDR2 SYGVKD. This CDR3 has 13 amino acids. This CDR3 is CAISGTRDEKLFF. In nucleotides, the CDR3 is TGTGCCATCAGTGGGACTAGGGATGAAAAACTGTTTTTT.

V is TRBV7-9 and J is TRBJ1-3; D not resolved. This CDR3 is built from 16 residues. Germline V gene data show CDR1 as SEHNR and CDR2 as FQNEAQ (reference sequence). The ends were cut back, 6 bases at V and 0 bases at J, with 15 bases in the middle. CDR3 in DNA: TGTGCCAGCAGGCTTTTTCCACAAAGCTCTGGAAACACCATATATTTT. It yields the protein CASRLFPQSSGNTIYF.

The V gene is TRBV11-2, the J gene TRBJ2-3; 16 bases fit TRBD2. The CDR3 runs to 17 residues. From germline, CDR1 is SGHAT and CDR2 FQNNGV. V lost 5 bases and J lost 2; bases outside the gene matches: 4. This CDR3 is CASSLGLAGGYTDTQYF. DNA of the CDR3: TGTGCCAGCAGCCTGGGACTAGCGGGAGGGTACACAGATACGCAGTATTTT. Full variable domain (outside the CDR3, taken from reference TRBV11-2 and TRBJ2-3): EAGVAQSPRYKIIEKRQSVAFWCNPISGHATLYWYQQILGQGPKLLIQFQNNGVVDDSQLPKDRFSAERLKGVDSTLKIQPAKLEDSAVYLCASSLGLAGGYTDTQYFGPGTRLTVL.

The chain combines TRBV5-1 with TRBJ1-2, with D hard to call. The CDR3 covers 13 residues. The germline gives CDR1 SGHRS, CDR2 YFSETQ. Trimming left V 2 bases short and J 8 bases short, with 13 bases between. The CDR3 sequence is CASSFEGRRGYTF. CDR3 DNA: TGCGCCAGCAGCTTCGAGGGTCGGCGGGGCTACACCTTC.

This clone was seen a few times. This chain uses TRBV5-4 with TRBJ2-3; 8 positions agree with TRBD2. V shed 4 bases and J 2 bases; nucleotides not matched to a gene: 3. This CDR3 spans 14 amino acids. Germline-derived CDR1 and CDR2 are SGHNT and YYREEE (reference sequence). The DNA for the CDR3 is TGTGCCAGCAGCCGGGAGGGGCCCACAGATACGCAGTATTTT. It specifies CASSREGPTDTQYF.

In this sample, this clone turned up once. This chain joins TRBV18 and TRBJ1-1; D ambiguous. With 3 bases removed from V and 7 bases from J, the gap between germline ends came to 9 bases. Germline lookup yields CDR1 KGHSH and CDR2 LQKENI. The CDR3 has 12 amino acids. In DNA, the CDR3 is TGTGCCAGCTCACCGAGCGGCGTTGAAGCTTTCTTT. This encodes CASSPSGVEAFF. The variable domain in full, completed from reference TRBV18 and TRBJ1-1, reads NAGVMQNPRHLVRRRGQEARLRCSPMKGHSHVYWYRQLPEEGLKFMVYLQKENIIDESGMPKERFSAEFPKEGPSILRIQQVVRGDSAAYFCASSPSGVEAFFGQGTRLTVV.

The chain uses TRBV27 and TRBJ1-5; 11 nucleotides align to TRBD1. V was pared by 7 bases and J by 4 bases, with 6 bases of the junction left unmatched. The CDR3 totals 15 residues. Looked up from germline, CDR1 is MNHEY and CDR2 is SMNVEV (reference sequence). The CDR3, as DNA: TGTGCCAGCAAATTGGACAGGGGGCGAAATCAGCCCCAGCATTTT. Translating gives CASKLDRGRNQPQHF.

The genes are TRBV6-1 and TRBJ2-1; tentatively, D is TRBD2 (6 bases). Germline V lookup: CDR1 MNHNS, CDR2 SASEGT. Trimming pared 0 bases from V and 0 bases from J, leaving 15 bases between. CDR3 length equals 18 residues. CDR3 DNA sequence: TGTGCCAGCAGTGAAGCGTATAGCGGTTACAGCTCCTACAATGAGCAGTTCTTC. Protein product: CASSEAYSGYSSYNEQFF.

The chain couples TRBV5-5 to TRBJ1-5, with 9 positions matching TRBD1. Germline assignment: CDR1 SGHKS and CDR2 YYEKEE (reference sequence). V trimming: 4 bases; J trimming: 9 bases; junction bases outside the gene matches: 8. The CDR3 spans 14 residues. The CDR3 bases are TGTGCCAGCAGCGTCCGGGACAGGGACCGGCCCCAGCATTTT. Amino acids: CASSVRDRDRPQHF.

The chain uses TRBV28 and TRBJ1-5; TRBD1 matches 7 bases. The CDR3 totals 14 residues. Germline V gene lookup returns CDR1 MDHEN and CDR2 SYDVKM. The V segment lost 6 bases and the J segment 3 bases; nucleotides outside the gene matches: 5. CDR3 nucleotides: TGTGCCAGCAGCCCCACAGGGGTCAATCAGCCCCAGCATTTT. It codes for CASSPTGVNQPQHF. Combining the CDR3 with reference TRBV28 and TRBJ1-5 gives the whole variable domain DVKVTQSSRYLVKRTGEKVFLECVQDMDHENMFWYRQDPGLGLRLIYFSYDVKMKEKGDIPEGYSVSREKKERFSLILESASTNQTSMYLCASSPTGVNQPQHFGDGTRLSIL.